The 18 T cell receptor beta chains reported below all come from one sample, sequenced in a study of shared clonotypes between healthy human individuals. Here immunoSEQ multiplex PCR was the method, and the copy in TCRdb shows in-frame clones only, minus some. The sample has approximately 2.3 million clones, 85% to 95% seen once. The sequencing sample was made of naive CD4+ T cells from PBMCs. Stated subset: CD45RA+ positively selected. These receptors all stem from a man aged 18 to 30 in good health. Some clones in this sample may be carry-over from other donors' samples.

The chain employs TRBV15 and TRBJ2-7, with D possibly being TRBD2 (6 bases). CDR1 is LNHNV, CDR2 YYDKDF, per germline (reference sequence). The V end was cut by 1 base, the J end by 1 base, with 14 bases between. The CDR3 loop spans 16 amino acids. This CDR3 is CATSRGGGAASYEQYF. The CDR3 DNA reads as TGTGCCACCAGCAGAGGGGGCGGGGCAGCGTCCTACGAGCAGTACTTC.

This clone was observed a few times. CDR3 DNA: TGTGCCAGCAGCCAACTTCAGGGCTTCACTGAAGCTTTCTTT. As protein: CASSQLQGFTEAFF. V and J are TRBV7-9 and TRBJ1-1, with a possible D match to TRBD1 (5 bases). V dropped 5 bases and J dropped 4 bases, with 14 bases sitting between them. In germline, CDR1 is SEHNR, CDR2 FQNEAQ (reference sequence). This CDR3 region has 14 residues.

The genes are TRBV19 and TRBJ2-7; D tentatively fits TRBD1 or TRBD2 (5 bases each). The CDR3 consists of 14 residues. Trimming cost V 10 bases and J 2 bases, with 18 bases left between them. Germline CDR1 LNHDA, CDR2 SQIVND (reference sequence). CDR3 bases: TGTGCCACCACCCCCCGGGGCTCTACCTACGAGCAGTACTTC. It yields the protein CATTPRGSTYEQYF.

The genes are TRBV28 and TRBJ2-3; TRBD2 might be the D (6 bases). Trimming took 8 bases from V and 0 from J, leaving 12 bases between them. The CDR3 length is 14 residues. Germline loops: CDR1 MDHEN, CDR2 SYDVKM. The CDR3 DNA follows: TGTGCCAGCCGTATCGGGACTAGCACAGATACGCAGTATTTT. It yields the protein CASRIGTSTDTQYF.

Concerning this clone itself: The sample contains more than one DNA sequence encoding this CDR3. V gene TRBV7-3 combines with J gene TRBJ1-1; TRBD1 is a possible D gene (6 bases). The CDR3 sequence is 14 residues long. CDR1 and CDR2 (germline): SGHTA, FQGTGA. Trimming took 0 bases from V and 3 from J, leaving 8 bases between them. CDR3 nucleotide sequence: TGTGCCAGCAGCTTAACGGGGGCCGACACTGAAGCTTTCTTT. This sequence encodes CASSLTGADTEAFF.

V gene TRBV9 combines with J gene TRBJ1-1; 7 bases align to TRBD1. Germline V gene data show CDR1 as SGDLS and CDR2 as YYNGEE. V trimming: 0 bases; J trimming: 3 bases; junction bases outside the gene matches: 5. The CDR3 runs to 15 residues. In nucleotides, the CDR3 is TGTGCCAGCAGCGTAGTGGCCAGGGGGGACACTGAAGCTTTCTTT. It specifies CASSVVARGDTEAFF.

This chain uses TRBV11-3 with TRBJ2-2, with 8 bases aligning to TRBD1. The CDR3 has 16 amino acids. The ends lost 1 base at V and 4 bases at J; junction bases unmatched: 5. Germline loops: CDR1 SGHNT, CDR2 YENEEA. CDR3 loop: CASSLGQGTSTGELFF. CDR3 nucleotide sequence: TGTGCCAGCAGCTTAGGACAGGGGACCTCCACCGGGGAGCTGTTTTTT.

The chain is built from TRBV4-1 and TRBJ2-2; D uncertain. CDR1 is MGHRA and CDR2 is YSYEKL in the germline V gene. The length of the CDR3 is 15 residues. V lost 4 bases to trimming and J lost 2 bases, with 11 bases between them. CDR3 amino acids: CASSRTPINTGELFF. The CDR3 DNA reads as TGCGCCAGCAGCCGGACCCCAATAAACACCGGGGAGCTGTTTTTT.

The chain employs TRBV2 and TRBJ2-3; 14 positions match TRBD2. The J segment lost 1 base and the V segment lost 6 bases, leaving 6 bases of the junction unmatched. Germline V gene lookup returns CDR1 SNHLY and CDR2 FYNNEI. The CDR3 contains 17 residues. CDR3 bases: TGTGCCAGCAGATCCGGGACTAGCGGGAGCCGCACAGATACGCAGTATTTT. The encoded protein is CASRSGTSGSRTDTQYF. Full variable domain (missing parts from reference TRBV2 and TRBJ2-3): EPEVTQTPSHQVTQMGQEVILRCVPISNHLYFYWYRQILGQKVEFLVSFYNNEISEKSEIFDDQFSVERPDGSNFTLKIRSTKLEDSAMYFCASRSGTSGSRTDTQYFGPGTRLTVL.

This chain links TRBV29-1 with TRBJ2-5, with 11 bases matching TRBD2. The J segment lost 1 base and the V segment lost 2 bases, leaving 15 bases of the junction unmatched. Germline V gives CDR1 SQVTM, CDR2 ANQGSEA. This CDR3 is built from 19 residues. CDR3 protein: CSVESGLAGGHVSQETQYF. Written as DNA, the CDR3 is TGCAGCGTTGAAAGTGGTCTAGCGGGGGGCCACGTCTCCCAAGAGACCCAGTACTTC. The full variable domain, in which reference TRBV29-1 and TRBJ2-5 provide the parts outside the CDR3, is SAVISQKPSRDICQRGTSLTIQCQVDSQVTMMFWYRQQPGQSLTLIATANQGSEATYESGFVIDKFPISRPNLTFSTLTVSNMSPEDSSIYLCSVESGLAGGHVSQETQYFGPGTRLLVL.

The chain employs TRBV27 and TRBJ2-1; TRBD2 aligns across 7 bases. The length of the CDR3 is 20 residues. Germline CDR1 MNHEY, CDR2 SMNVEV (reference sequence). The V gene end was trimmed by 10 bases and the J gene end by 2 bases; junction bases not matched to a gene: 26. In nucleotides, the CDR3 is TGTGCCACCCGTGAAAAGGGAAGGCTAGCGGCCAGGAAGACCTACAATGAGCAGTTCTTC. Translating gives CATREKGRLAARKTYNEQFF.

The chain has TRBV27 and TRBJ2-6; D call uncertain. V was trimmed by 3 bases and J by 2 bases, leaving 8 bases between them. Looked up from germline, CDR1 is MNHEY and CDR2 is SMNVEV (reference sequence). This CDR3 is 15 amino acids long. DNA of the CDR3: TGTGCCAGCAGTTTCAAGGGAACTGGGGCCAACGTCCTGACTTTC. Translation: CASSFKGTGANVLTF.

The rearrangement joins TRBV27 to TRBJ2-1, with a possible D match to TRBD2 (6 bases). V dropped 2 bases and J dropped 5 bases, with 13 bases sitting between them. Germline CDR1 reads MNHEY; CDR2 reads SMNVEV (reference sequence). The CDR3 totals 15 residues. The CDR3 here is CASSLNWLANNEQFF. DNA of the CDR3: TGTGCCAGCAGTTTAAATTGGCTAGCGAACAATGAGCAGTTCTTC.

V is TRBV5-4 and J is TRBJ2-2, with 9 bases lining up with TRBD1. V lost 4 bases to trimming and J lost 3 bases; unmatched junction nucleotides: 1. In germline, CDR1 is SGHNT, CDR2 YYREEE (reference sequence). The CDR3 is 14 amino acids. The CDR3, as DNA: TGTGCCAGCAGCCGGACAGGGGACACCGGGGAGCTGTTTTTT. This encodes CASSRTGDTGELFF.

The rearrangement links TRBV11-2 to TRBJ2-1, with D possibly being TRBD1 (6 bases). V was cut by 5 bases and J by 5 bases, with 10 bases left in between. The CDR3 extends over 13 amino acids. Germline-derived CDR1 and CDR2 are SGHAT and FQNNGV. The CDR3: CASSPDRDNEQFF. CDR3 DNA sequence: TGTGCCAGCAGCCCGGACAGAGACAATGAGCAGTTCTTC.

This chain connects TRBV28 to TRBJ1-3; D gene uncertain. Trimming took off 1 base at V and 0 bases at J, with 16 bases between the two ends. Germline CDR1 is MDHEN and CDR2 is SYDVKM. The CDR3 consists of 18 residues. This chain's CDR3 is CASSLLWSGKSSGNTIYF. The CDR3 region has the DNA TGTGCCAGCAGTTTATTATGGTCGGGAAAGAGCTCTGGAAACACCATATATTTT.

J is TRBJ1-2 and V is TRBV5-6; 9 nucleotides line up with TRBD1. Trimming at V came to 3 bases and at J to 3 bases, leaving 9 bases not matched to a gene. The CDR3 loop spans 16 amino acids. In germline, CDR1 is SGHDT, CDR2 YYEEEE. CDR3 protein: CASSYGTGIGDYGYTF. Written as DNA, the CDR3 is TGTGCCAGCAGCTATGGGACAGGGATAGGGGACTATGGCTACACCTTC.

The genes are TRBV28 and TRBJ2-3; no firm D call. The germline V and J ends were trimmed by 7 bases and 8 bases, with 7 bases remaining between them. In germline, CDR1 is MDHEN, CDR2 SYDVKM. The length of the CDR3 is 10 residues. The CDR3 sequence is CASNDGTQYF. The CDR3 region has the DNA TGTGCCAGCAACGATGGTACGCAGTATTTT.